This TCR beta chain was profiled in a study of blood T cells in healthy people across ages. Regarding the study as a whole: Strong correlation was found linking TCR beta diversity to naive T cell percentage. Per million T cells, the diversity of TCR beta decreased roughly linearly as age advanced.

Healthy Caucasian individuals from Russia aged roughly 6 to 90 served as donors. The second PCR ran about 6 to 11 cycles with a sample-barcoded 5' primer and J-beta primers. TCRdb re-called the 5' RACE reads with MiXCR, one entry per CDR3 protein. The top ten clones hold roughly a fifth of a sample with about 770,000 distinct CDR3 sequences, approximately 44% of them seen once. The V segment lost 4 bases and the J segment 6 bases; nucleotides outside the gene matches: 9. The CDR3 loop spans 14 amino acids. Looked up from germline, CDR1 is DFQATT and CDR2 is SNEGSKA (reference sequence). Comments on this clonotype: As yet, its antigen is unknown.

The chain employs TRBV20-1 and TRBJ2-7; 10 bases agree with TRBD1. The sample comprised blood. The clonotype comes from a man aged 60 to 69 in good health. The CDR3 region is CSATAGTGVSEQYF. The CDR3 DNA reads as TGCAGTGCTACTGCCGGGACAGGGGTCTCCGAGCAGTACTTC.